These 23 T cell receptor beta chains came from one sample sequenced in a study of graft-versus-host responses after intestinal transplantation. No antigen is known for these receptors. Here immunoSEQ multiplex PCR was the method, and the copy in TCRdb shows in-frame clones only, minus some. The sample lists fewer than 90,000 clones; roughly 93% were seen once. This sample comprised unstimulated CD4+ T cells sorted from spleen or lymph node cells, obtained before transplant. These receptors originate from a human donor who was the organ donor for an intestinal transplant.

The chain combines TRBV18 with TRBJ2-7; 9 bases align to TRBD1. The germline V gene has CDR1 KGHSH and CDR2 LQKENI. This CDR3 contains 14 residues. V lost 5 bases, J lost 2 bases, and 4 bases stayed unmatched. CDR3 amino acids: CASSKGQGTYEQYF. In DNA form, the CDR3 reads TGTGCCAGCTCAAAAGGACAGGGGACCTACGAGCAGTACTTC.

The rearrangement links TRBV5-1 to TRBJ1-1; D is unresolved. Trimming cost V 4 bases and J 4 bases, with 26 bases left between them. The CDR3 totals 18 residues. Germline values: CDR1 SGHRS, CDR2 YFSETQ. CDR3 bases: TGCGCCAGCAGCGGGCTAGGATTCGGGTCATCGTGGAGCACTGAAGCTTTCTTT. It codes for CASSGLGFGSSWSTEAFF.

The chain joins TRBV4-1 to TRBJ1-4; 9 bases map to TRBD1. In germline, CDR1 is MGHRA, CDR2 YSYEKL. V lost 1 base and J lost 7; bases outside the gene matches: 7. This CDR3 contains 16 residues. The CDR3 nucleotides read TGCGCCAGCAGCCAAGTAAAGACAGGGGGAGCTGAAAAACTGTTTTTT. The encoded protein is CASSQVKTGGAEKLFF.

The V gene is TRBV12-5, the J gene TRBJ1-3, with D unclear. Germline V gives CDR1 LGHNT, CDR2 FRNRAP. The CDR3 contains 13 residues. Trimming cost V 1 base and J 2 bases, with 3 bases left between them. The CDR3 is CASGLEPGNTIYF. For the CDR3, the DNA is TGTGCTAGTGGTTTGGAGCCTGGAAACACCATATATTTT.

The chain carries TRBV19 and TRBJ2-7, with 9 positions matching TRBD1. Losses at the gene ends were 3 bases for V and 6 bases for J; bases not matched to a gene: 18. Per the germline V gene, CDR1 is LNHDA and CDR2 is SQIVND (reference sequence). CDR3 length: 18 residues. The CDR3 DNA reads TGTGCCAGTAGTATTGTAAAGGACAGGGGTCTCTCGACGGGCGAGCAGTACTTC. Encoded protein: CASSIVKDRGLSTGEQYF.

The chain combines TRBV21-1 with TRBJ1-5. TRBV21-1 corresponds to a pseudogene. There are 15 residues in the CDR3. The CDR3 sequence is CASSREKKLNQPQHF. In nucleotides, the CDR3 is TGTGCCAGCAGCAGGGAAAAAAAGTTGAATCAGCCCCAGCATTTT.

This sequence joins TRBV10-3 and TRBJ1-6; 8 nucleotides agree with TRBD1. The CDR3 is 13 residues long. V lost 10 bases to trimming and J lost 8 bases; unmatched junction nucleotides: 7. Germline CDR1 reads ENHRY; CDR2 reads SYGVKD. The CDR3 loop reads CASNGQGDSPLHF. The CDR3 DNA follows: TGTGCCAGCAACGGACAGGGTGATTCACCCCTCCACTTT.

The V call is TRBV12-2, the J call TRBJ1-1. TRBV12-2 is marked as a pseudogene. The CDR3 runs 20 residues. The DNA of the CDR3 is TGTGCAAGTCGCTCTGCGGGGGAAGGGGTACGTTGGGGAATGGACACTGAAGCTTTCTTT. It translates to CASRSAGEGVRWGMDTEAFF.

The rearrangement links TRBV28 to TRBJ2-1, with 7 bases fitting TRBD1. The length of the CDR3 is 15 residues. Losses at the gene ends were 0 bases for V and 6 bases for J; bases not matched to a gene: 5. Looked up from germline, CDR1 is MDHEN and CDR2 is SYDVKM. CDR3 protein: CASSLWGTATNEQFF. As DNA, the CDR3 is TGTGCCAGCAGTTTATGGGGGACAGCGACCAATGAGCAGTTCTTC.

In DNA form, the CDR3 reads TGTGCCAGCAGCTTGGACAGAGATAATTCACCCCTCCACTTT. Its protein is CASSLDRDNSPLHF. V gene TRBV5-4 combines with J gene TRBJ1-6; the D is unclear. This CDR3 is built from 14 residues. V lost 0 bases, J lost 5 bases, and 6 bases lay in between. Looked up from germline, CDR1 is SGHNT and CDR2 is YYREEE (reference sequence).

This rearrangement joins TRBV7-8 to TRBJ1-2; possibly TRBD1 for D (5 bases). The CDR3 spans 14 residues. Germline lookup yields CDR1 SGHVS and CDR2 FQNEAQ. V was trimmed by 0 bases and J by 4 bases, leaving 9 bases between them. The CDR3 reads CASSLASRVYGYTF. DNA of the CDR3: TGTGCCAGCAGCTTAGCCAGCAGGGTCTATGGCTACACCTTC.

The gene calls are TRBV5-5 and TRBJ1-5, with 8 bases lining up with TRBD1. J lost 6 bases, V lost 0 bases, and 5 bases had no gene match. CDR1 and CDR2 from the germline V gene are SGHKS and YYEKEE (reference sequence). The CDR3 runs to 15 residues. CDR3 in DNA: TGTGCCAGCAGCTTGGAGGGGACAGGTCGTCAGCCCCAGCATTTT. It translates to CASSLEGTGRQPQHF.

This chain joins TRBV14 and TRBJ2-5; D is perhaps TRBD1 or TRBD2 (5 bases each). The germline V gene has CDR1 SGHDN and CDR2 FVKESK. This CDR3 contains 12 residues. Trimming left V 6 bases short and J 1 base short, with 6 bases between. CDR3 sequence: CASRGTQETQYF. The DNA of the CDR3 is TGTGCCAGCAGGGGGACCCAAGAGACCCAGTACTTC.

The chain combines TRBV19 with TRBJ2-7, with 9 bases lining up with TRBD1. The CDR3 contains 14 residues. In germline, CDR1 is LNHDA, CDR2 SQIVND (reference sequence). J gave up 6 bases and V 6 bases, and 9 bases lay outside the gene matches. CDR3 amino acids: CASSGTGSLGEQYF. In DNA form, the CDR3 reads TGTGCCAGTAGCGGGACAGGGTCTTTGGGCGAGCAGTACTTC.

The J gene is TRBJ1-4, the V gene TRBV29-1, with a tentative D call TRBD1 (6 bases). In germline, CDR1 is SQVTM, CDR2 ANQGSEA. The CDR3 contains 13 residues. V dropped 3 bases and J dropped 11 bases, with 16 bases sitting between them. CDR3 DNA sequence: TGCAGCGTTGAGTCCGGGGGCGAGAGGAAACTGTTTTTT. It is translated as CSVESGGERKLFF.

The chain links TRBV28 to TRBJ2-3; no clear D. Deletions cut 2 bases from V and 2 bases from J, with 5 bases between. Germline V lookup: CDR1 MDHEN, CDR2 SYDVKM. This CDR3 has 13 residues. The DNA for the CDR3 is TGTGCCAGCAGTTTAAACCCCACAGATACGCAGTATTTT. It is translated as CASSLNPTDTQYF.

This sequence joins TRBV19 and TRBJ2-6, with unresolved D. V was cut by 7 bases and J by 0 bases, with 10 bases left in between. Germline lookup yields CDR1 LNHDA and CDR2 SQIVND (reference sequence). The CDR3 is 15 amino acids. The CDR3 here is CASKRGSSGANVLTF. The CDR3 DNA is TGTGCCAGTAAACGCGGTAGCTCTGGGGCCAACGTCCTGACTTTC.

The genes are TRBV10-1 and TRBJ2-5, with no clear D. The CDR3 contains 11 residues. Germline-derived CDR1 and CDR2 are WNHNN and SYGVQD (reference sequence). Trimming took 7 bases from V and 3 from J, leaving 6 bases between them. The CDR3 DNA reads as TGCGCCAGCAAAAGGGAAGAGACCCAGTACTTC. It translates to CASKREETQYF.

This clone was observed a few times. V is TRBV5-8 and J is TRBJ1-5; TRBD1 aligns across 10 bases. V shed 3 bases and J 6 bases; nucleotides not matched to a gene: 0. CDR1 is SGHTS, CDR2 YDEGEE, per germline. The CDR3 runs 13 residues. The CDR3 DNA follows: TGTGCCAGCAGCTGGGACAGGGGTCAGCCCCAGCATTTT. It is translated as CASSWDRGQPQHF.

This chain joins TRBV19 and TRBJ1-5; D gene uncertain. The CDR3 length is 14 residues. The V end was cut by 4 bases, the J end by 3 bases, with 10 bases between. Germline-derived CDR1 and CDR2 are LNHDA and SQIVND (reference sequence). The CDR3 loop reads CASSTGWNNQPQHF. The CDR3 region has the DNA TGTGCCAGTAGTACTGGATGGAACAATCAGCCCCAGCATTTT.

The V call is TRBV28, the J call TRBJ1-2; a possible D gene is TRBD1 (6 bases). Trimming shortened V by 4 bases and J by 2 bases, and 14 bases separated the two germline ends. Germline CDR1 MDHEN, CDR2 SYDVKM. The CDR3 spans 15 residues. The DNA for the CDR3 is TGTGCCAGCAGTTCCATGTGGACAGTGAACTATGGCTACACCTTC. As protein: CASSSMWTVNYGYTF.

The chain couples TRBV18 to TRBJ2-4; maybe TRBD1 (6 bases). CDR1 is KGHSH and CDR2 is LQKENI in the germline V gene. The CDR3 has 16 amino acids. V was pared by 9 bases and J by 0 bases, with 18 bases between. DNA for the CDR3: TGTGCCAGGGTGAGGACAGAGGATCTAGCCAAAAACATTCAGTACTTC. Encoded protein: CARVRTEDLAKNIQYF.

As regards this clone: The same CDR3 arises from other DNA sequences in this sample as well. The chain couples TRBV30 to TRBJ1-4; 9 bases line up with TRBD1. CDR3 length: 15 residues. Germline-derived CDR1 and CDR2 are GTSNPN and SVGIG (reference sequence). The ends lost 2 bases at V and 8 bases at J; junction bases unmatched: 9. The CDR3 DNA reads TGTGCCTGGAGTCGGGCTGACAGGGGGAGGGAAAAACTGTTTTTT. Translated, it gives CAWSRADRGREKLFF.